This TCR beta chain was captured in a study of identical twins. No donor was unhealthy or non-Caucasian. A few counts support this clonotype. The antigen is unknown. Unique molecular identifiers were present on the cDNA, which also gained a universal primer site by template switching. In TCRdb, the 5' RACE reads were re-called with MiXCR into one record per CDR3 protein. The data show around 300,000 distinct CDR3 sequences, under 9% seen once. Overall study results and limits: In cord blood, abundant beta clonotypes had fewer insertions; memory showed no trend.

Trimming removed 4 bases at V and 1 base at J, with 15 bases between. CDR1 MNHEY and CDR2 SMNVEV come from the germline V gene (reference sequence). The CDR3 totals 16 residues. The sample was also reused in another study, on yellow fever vaccine responses in identical twins.

The source material was memory (CD45RO+) T cells sorted from blood. The sequence was obtained from a woman under 30 in good health. The J gene is TRBJ2-3, the V gene TRBV27, with D possibly being TRBD1 (5 bases). The CDR3 region has the DNA TGTGCCAGCAGTTCAGGGCGAGGTTGGGGCACAGATACGCAGTATTTT. Translating gives CASSSGRGWGTDTQYF.